This T cell receptor beta chain was sequenced for a study of metastatic and nonmetastatic thyroid tumors. Turning to the study itself: Repertoires were compared across blood and tumor or nodule tissue from malignant and benign thyroid patients.

Thyroid surgery had not been preceded by any treatment in any patient. Whole-study results and caveats: Malignant tumors reportedly showed significantly higher TCR beta diversity than benign nodules in both blood and tumor.

Germline V gene lookup returns CDR1 DFQATT and CDR2 SNEGSKA (reference sequence). The CDR3 has 15 amino acids. V lost 0 bases and J lost 3; bases outside the gene matches: 4. Original processing methods: Researchers built a distant-metastasis classifier for papillary thyroid cancer that drew on CDR3 differences across clinicopathological groups. With MiXCR, TCRdb reprocessed the PCR reads. TCRdb assigned the V and J calls; the authors' analysis was not used. The table shows 17,000 or so clones, with more than 20% occurring only once. As to this clone: Its antigen is currently unknown.

The chain joins TRBV20-1 to TRBJ2-1; 8 nucleotides match TRBD1. This sequence was found in a male donor with papillary thyroid cancer or a benign thyroid nodule (not recorded which). Some clones in this sample may be carry-over from other donors' samples. Input material: blood. Here the CDR3 DNA reads TGCAGTGCTAGAGAATCGGACAGGGACTACAATGAGCAGTTCTTC. It codes for CSARESDRDYNEQFF.